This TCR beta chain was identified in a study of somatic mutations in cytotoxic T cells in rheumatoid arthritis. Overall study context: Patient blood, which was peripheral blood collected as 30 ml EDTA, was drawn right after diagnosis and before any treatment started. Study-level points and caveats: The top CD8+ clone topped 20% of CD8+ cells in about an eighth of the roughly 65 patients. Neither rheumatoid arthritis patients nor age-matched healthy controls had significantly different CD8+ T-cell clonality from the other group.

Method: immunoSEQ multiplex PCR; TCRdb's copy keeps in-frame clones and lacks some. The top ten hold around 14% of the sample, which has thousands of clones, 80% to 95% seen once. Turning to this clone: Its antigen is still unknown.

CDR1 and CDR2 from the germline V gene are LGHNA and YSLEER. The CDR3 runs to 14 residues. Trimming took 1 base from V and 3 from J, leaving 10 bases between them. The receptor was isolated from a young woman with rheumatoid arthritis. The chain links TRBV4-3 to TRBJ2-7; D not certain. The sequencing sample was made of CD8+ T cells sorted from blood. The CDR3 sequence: CASSQAELFYEQYF. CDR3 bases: TGCGCCAGCAGCCAAGCGGAGCTATTCTACGAGCAGTACTTC.